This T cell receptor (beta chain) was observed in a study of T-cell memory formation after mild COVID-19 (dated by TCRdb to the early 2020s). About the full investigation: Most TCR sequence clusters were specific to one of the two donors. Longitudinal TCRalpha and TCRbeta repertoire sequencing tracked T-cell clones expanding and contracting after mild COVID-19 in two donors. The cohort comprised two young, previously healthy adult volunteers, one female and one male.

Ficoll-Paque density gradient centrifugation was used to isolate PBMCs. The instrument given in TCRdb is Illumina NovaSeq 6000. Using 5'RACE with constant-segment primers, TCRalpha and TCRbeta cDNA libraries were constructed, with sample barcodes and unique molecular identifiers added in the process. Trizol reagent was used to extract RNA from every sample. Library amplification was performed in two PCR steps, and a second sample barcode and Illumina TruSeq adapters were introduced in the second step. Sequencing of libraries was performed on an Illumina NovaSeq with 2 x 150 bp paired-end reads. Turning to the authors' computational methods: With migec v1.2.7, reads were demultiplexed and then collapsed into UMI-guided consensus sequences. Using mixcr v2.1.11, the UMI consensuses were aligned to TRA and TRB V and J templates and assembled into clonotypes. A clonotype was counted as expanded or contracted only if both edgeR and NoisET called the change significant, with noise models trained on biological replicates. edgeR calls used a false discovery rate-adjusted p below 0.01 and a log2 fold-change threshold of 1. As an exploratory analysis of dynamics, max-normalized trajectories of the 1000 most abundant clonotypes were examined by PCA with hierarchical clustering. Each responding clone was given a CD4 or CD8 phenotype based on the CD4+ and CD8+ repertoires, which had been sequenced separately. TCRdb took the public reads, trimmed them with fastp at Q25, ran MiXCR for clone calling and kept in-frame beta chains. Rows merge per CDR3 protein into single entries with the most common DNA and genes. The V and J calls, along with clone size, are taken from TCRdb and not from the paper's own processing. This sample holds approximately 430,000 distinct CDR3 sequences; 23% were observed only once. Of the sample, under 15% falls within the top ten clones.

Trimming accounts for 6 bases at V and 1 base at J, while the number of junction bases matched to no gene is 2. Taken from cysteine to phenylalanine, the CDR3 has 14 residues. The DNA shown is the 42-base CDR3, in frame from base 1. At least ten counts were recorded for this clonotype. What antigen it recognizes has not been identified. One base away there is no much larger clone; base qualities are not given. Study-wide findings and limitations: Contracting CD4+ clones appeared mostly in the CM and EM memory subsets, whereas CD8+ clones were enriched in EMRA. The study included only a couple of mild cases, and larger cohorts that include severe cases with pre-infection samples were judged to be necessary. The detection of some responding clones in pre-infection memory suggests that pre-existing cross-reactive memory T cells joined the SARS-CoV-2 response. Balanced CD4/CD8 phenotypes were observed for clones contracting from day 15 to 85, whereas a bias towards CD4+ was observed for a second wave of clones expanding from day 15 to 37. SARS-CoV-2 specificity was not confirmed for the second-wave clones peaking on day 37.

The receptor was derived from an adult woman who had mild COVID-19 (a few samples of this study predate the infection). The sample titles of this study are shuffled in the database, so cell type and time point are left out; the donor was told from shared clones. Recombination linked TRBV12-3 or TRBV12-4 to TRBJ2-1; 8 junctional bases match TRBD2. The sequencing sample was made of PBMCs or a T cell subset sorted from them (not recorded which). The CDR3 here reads CASSTSGSYNEQFF. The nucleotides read TGTGCCAGCAGCACTAGCGGTTCCTACAATGAGCAGTTCTTC.